The clone carrying this T cell receptor beta chain was seen many times. V shed 6 bases and J shed 5 bases, with 16 bases lying between them. The CDR3 spans 14 residues. CDR1 is LNHDA, CDR2 SQIVND, per germline (reference sequence). First-strand cDNA used TRAV- and TRBV-specific primers, covering alpha and beta chains. Using a constant-region primer together with a V-primer adapter, TCRs were subjected to roughly 20 PCR cycles of amplification. TCRdb recomputed calls from the reads with MiXCR, one row per CDR3 protein. The repertoire holds about 39,000 distinct CDR3 sequences, with 20% as singletons. This record belongs to a study of low-dose radiotherapy and immunotherapy resistance in tumors. Time point denoted: after trial treatment. Treatment of the sample: LDRT plus nivolumab, ipilimumab, low-dose cyclophosphamide and aspirin (RACIN trial).

The TCR was taken from a female donor with ovarian cancer. This chain joins TRBV19 and TRBJ1-2; D uncertain. The sample was PBMCs, taken after low-dose radiotherapy plus immunotherapy. As DNA, the CDR3 is TGTGCCAGTAGGCTTGACCGCCTAATTTATGGCTACACCTTC. It specifies CASRLDRLIYGYTF.